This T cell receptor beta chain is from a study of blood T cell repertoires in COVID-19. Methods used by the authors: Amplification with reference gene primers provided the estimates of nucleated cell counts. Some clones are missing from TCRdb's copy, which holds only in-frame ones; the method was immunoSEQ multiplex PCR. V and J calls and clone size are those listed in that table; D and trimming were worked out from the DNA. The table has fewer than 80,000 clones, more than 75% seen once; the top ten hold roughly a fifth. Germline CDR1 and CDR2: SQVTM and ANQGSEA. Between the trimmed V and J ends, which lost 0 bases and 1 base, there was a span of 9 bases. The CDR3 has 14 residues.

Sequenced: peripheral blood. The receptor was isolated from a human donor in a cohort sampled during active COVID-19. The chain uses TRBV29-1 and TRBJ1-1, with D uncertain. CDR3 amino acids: CSVEESPGNTEAFF. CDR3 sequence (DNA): TGCAGCGTTGAAGAGTCACCAGGGAACACTGAAGCTTTCTTT.